The rows below give T cell receptor beta chains drawn from one sample of a study of blood T cell repertoires in COVID-19. Measured with immunoSEQ multiplex PCR; TCRdb has only the in-frame clones, and not every one. The data contain some 190,000 clones, approximately 85% of them singletons. The specimen was peripheral blood. The receptors here all came from a woman aged 80 or over with acute or convalescent COVID-19. The CDR3 runs from the conserved cysteine through the conserved F or W. Fields, in order: V gene, J gene, clone size, D gene, CDR3 DNA, CDR3 protein. The D gene is left open where the match is weak. Only some rows state a clone size, as once, few, many or a class for expanded clones.

>TRBV18|TRBJ2-1|few|TRBD2
TGTGCCAGCTCACCAATCACCGGCGGGAGCTCCTACAATGAGCAGTTCTTC
CASSPITGGSSYNEQFF
>TRBV29-1|TRBJ1-1|-|-
TGCAGCGTTTTCGGGGAGGGGTACACTGAAGCTTTCTTT
CSVFGEGYTEAFF
>TRBV6-5|TRBJ2-1|-|-
TGTGCCAGCAGTTACTCCGGGACTGGGTTTGGCAATGAGCAGTTCTTC
CASSYSGTGFGNEQFF
>TRBV28|TRBJ1-6|few|TRBD1
TGTGCCAGCAGGGGGGACAGTGGTCGTAATTCACCCCTCCACTTT
CASRGDSGRNSPLHF
>TRBV6-5|TRBJ1-3|-|-
TGTGCCAGCAGTTACTCCGGGGGATCTGGAAACACCATATATTTT
CASSYSGGSGNTIYF
>TRBV6-6|TRBJ1-2|-|TRBD1
TGTGCCAGCAGTTACCGGACAGGGTTTAACTATGGCTACACCTTC
CASSYRTGFNYGYTF
>TRBV23-1|TRBJ1-2|-|TRBD1
TGCGCCAGCAGTCTGACAGGGGTATATGGCTACACCTTC
CASSLTGVYGYTF
>TRBV7-8|TRBJ2-5|-|TRBD1
TGTGCCAGCAGCTTATTTCCAGGGACAGGGGAAGAGACCCAGTACTTC
CASSLFPGTGEETQYF
>TRBV27|TRBJ2-2|-|-
TGTGCCAGCAGTTTGATGGGGGGTACTAGCAAACCCGGGGAGCTGTTTTTT
CASSLMGGTSKPGELFF
>TRBV2|TRBJ1-1|-|-
TGTGCCAGCAGTGATGCAGGGGTGGGAACTGAAGCTTTCTTT
CASSDAGVGTEAFF
>TRBV6-6|TRBJ1-5|once|TRBD1
TGTGCCAGCAGTCCGCTTCCTCAGGGGGTAGGCAATCAGCCCCAGCATTTT
CASSPLPQGVGNQPQHF